The 19 T cell receptor beta chains below all came from one sample that was sequenced in a study of shared clonotypes between healthy human individuals. Clones were read by immunoSEQ multiplex PCR, and TCRdb kept only the in-frame ones, dropping some. Altogether roughly 1,000,000 clones are present, around 78% being singletons, with the ten largest covering 0.55% to 0.7%. Sequencing was done on a sample of memory CD4+ T cells from PBMCs. Stated subset: CD45RA-negative fraction. The receptors were sampled from a man younger than 30 in good health. Some clones in this sample may be carry-over from other donors' samples.

Ten or more counts support this clone. V gene TRBV5-4 combines with J gene TRBJ2-1, with D tentatively TRBD1 (5 bases). Germline loops: CDR1 SGHNT, CDR2 YYREEE (reference sequence). The CDR3 has 15 residues. Trimming took 3 bases from V and 4 from J, leaving 14 bases between them. The CDR3 coding sequence is TGTGCCAGCAGCTCGGTGACAGAGATTTACAATGAGCAGTTCTTC. It translates to CASSSVTEIYNEQFF.

This clone was recorded once. The chain employs TRBV4-3 and TRBJ2-1; D not resolved. This CDR3 is 15 amino acids long. The V end was cut by 2 bases, the J end by 5 bases, with 13 bases between. Germline V gives CDR1 LGHNA, CDR2 YSLEER. The DNA for the CDR3 is TGCGCCAGCAGCCAACTACCCGCTAGGAACAATGAGCAGTTCTTC. Residues: CASSQLPARNNEQFF.

The chain carries TRBV5-1 and TRBJ2-2; D not certain. CDR1 SGHRS and CDR2 YFSETQ come from the germline V gene. The CDR3 is 14 amino acids. Trimming shortened V by 2 bases and J by 6 bases, and 11 bases separated the two germline ends. The CDR3: CASSLFKGSGELFF. DNA for the CDR3: TGCGCCAGCAGCTTATTTAAGGGTTCCGGGGAGCTGTTTTTT.

The chain carries TRBV25-1 and TRBJ2-4, with D uncertain. V was cut by 4 bases and J by 3 bases, with 10 bases left in between. CDR1 and CDR2 (germline): MGHDK, SYGVNS. The CDR3 extends over 14 amino acids. This chain's CDR3 is CASSGSVDKNIQYF. As DNA, the CDR3 is TGTGCCAGCAGTGGTTCAGTCGACAAAAACATTCAGTACTTC.

V usage is TRBV7-9 and J usage is TRBJ2-7, with D unclear. Germline CDR1 is SEHNR and CDR2 is FQNEAQ (reference sequence). Trimming cost V 7 bases and J 3 bases, with 13 bases left between them. The CDR3 sequence is 13 residues long. The CDR3 nucleotides are TGTGCCAGCACCCCCGGGTCCTACTACGAGCAGTACTTC. Translation gives CASTPGSYYEQYF.

V usage is TRBV15 and J usage is TRBJ2-5; D is possibly TRBD2 (6 bases). Germline V CDR1 and CDR2: LNHNV, YYDKDF (reference sequence). V lost 5 bases and J 3 bases, leaving 16 bases between the germline ends. The CDR3 is made up of 15 amino acids. CDR3 bases: TGTGCCACCAGCGTCCCCTGGGGACTCGAAGAGACCCAGTACTTC. It encodes CATSVPWGLEETQYF.

The chain has TRBV2 and TRBJ1-1, with D unclear. Trimming cost V 7 bases and J 5 bases, with 14 bases left between them. The length of the CDR3 is 13 residues. The germline CDR1 and CDR2 sequences are SNHLY and FYNNEI. CDR3 in amino acids: CASTGPKRTEAFF. CDR3 nucleotides: TGTGCCAGCACCGGTCCCAAAAGGACTGAAGCTTTCTTT.

In nucleotides, the CDR3 is TGTGCCAGTAGTATCGTAGGGACTGCAGGCTACACCTTC. This translates into CASSIVGTAGYTF. The V gene is TRBV19, the J gene TRBJ1-2, with D tentatively TRBD1 (5 bases). V was cut by 3 bases and J by 8 bases, with 13 bases left in between. The germline V gene encodes CDR1 LNHDA and CDR2 SQIVND (reference sequence). The CDR3 consists of 13 residues.

This clone showed up just a few times. The chain is built from TRBV7-9 and TRBJ1-4; D uncertain. The germline V gene has CDR1 SEHNR and CDR2 FQNEAQ (reference sequence). This CDR3 contains 13 residues. V lost 7 bases, J lost 8 bases, and 14 bases lay in between. Written as DNA, the CDR3 is TGTGCCAGCACCCCGGAAGGGCGAGAAAAACTGTTTTTT. Translation gives CASTPEGREKLFF.

The chain couples TRBV13 to TRBJ2-3; D unresolved. This CDR3 contains 15 residues. The germline gives CDR1 PRHDT, CDR2 FYEKMQ (reference sequence). V lost 2 bases and J 0 bases, leaving 9 bases between the germline ends. This CDR3 is CASSLNAASTDTQYF. In DNA form, the CDR3 reads TGTGCCAGCAGCTTAAATGCGGCTAGCACAGATACGCAGTATTTT.

This clone has just one count. The rearrangement uses TRBV6-4 and TRBJ1-5; D may be TRBD1 (5 bases). CDR3 length: 13 residues. Trimming removed 6 bases at V and 8 bases at J, with 14 bases between. The germline V gene encodes CDR1 MRHNA and CDR2 SNTAGT. In nucleotides, the CDR3 is TGTGCCAGCAGCCTCGGGGGGGGTGAGCCCCAGCATTTT. Its translation is CASSLGGGEPQHF.

The rearrangement joins TRBV7-2 to TRBJ2-1, with 16 bases that match TRBD2. V trimming: 4 bases; J trimming: 6 bases; junction bases outside the gene matches: 9. There are 18 residues in the CDR3. Germline CDR1 and CDR2: SGHTA and FQGNSA. CDR3 sequence (DNA): TGTGCCAGCAGCTCCCTAGGGACTAGCGGGAGGGCCCGCAATGAGCAGTTCTTC. It translates to CASSSLGTSGRARNEQFF. The complete variable domain, with remaining parts taken from reference TRBV7-2 and TRBJ2-1, reads GAGVSQSPSNKVTEKGKDVELRCDPISGHTALYWYRQSLGQGLEFLIYFQGNSAPDKSGLPSDRFSAERTGGSVSTLTIQRTQQEDSAVYLCASSSLGTSGRARNEQFFGPGTRLTVL.

The rearrangement links TRBV5-1 to TRBJ1-2; 7 nucleotides align to TRBD1. V trimming: 5 bases; J trimming: 8 bases; junction bases outside the gene matches: 9. Germline V lookup: CDR1 SGHRS, CDR2 YFSETQ. CDR3 length: 13 residues. In nucleotides, the CDR3 is TGCGCCAGCAGAACCGACAGGGTGGGCGGCTACACCTTC. Translating gives CASRTDRVGGYTF. Together with reference TRBV5-1 and TRBJ1-2, the CDR3 gives the full variable domain: KAGVTQTPRYLIKTRGQQVTLSCSPISGHRSVSWYQQTPGQGLQFLFEYFSETQRNKGNFPGRFSGRQFSNSRSEMNVSTLELGDSALYLCASRTDRVGGYTFGSGTRLTVV.

V usage is TRBV2 and J usage is TRBJ2-3, with 11 bases aligning to TRBD2. The germline V gene encodes CDR1 SNHLY and CDR2 FYNNEI. The CDR3 length is 17 residues. V dropped 3 bases and J dropped 1; count of bases not matched to a gene: 6. CDR3 loop: CASSEVAGGPGTDTQYF. CDR3 DNA: TGTGCCAGCAGTGAGGTAGCGGGAGGGCCGGGCACAGATACGCAGTATTTT.

This sequence joins TRBV7-2 and TRBJ2-5; tentative D call: TRBD2 (6 bases). Germline V CDR1 and CDR2: SGHTA, FQGNSA. CDR3 size: 14 residues. Trimming took off 3 bases at V and 5 bases at J, with 13 bases between the two ends. The CDR3 bases are TGTGCCAGCAGCTTCCAGGGAGGTGAGGAGACCCAGTACTTC. Protein: CASSFQGGEETQYF. The full variable domain, rest sourced from reference TRBV7-2 and TRBJ2-5, is GAGVSQSPSNKVTEKGKDVELRCDPISGHTALYWYRQSLGQGLEFLIYFQGNSAPDKSGLPSDRFSAERTGGSVSTLTIQRTQQEDSAVYLCASSFQGGEETQYFGPGTRLLVL.

In regard to this clone: The sample has other DNA sequences that encode this CDR3 too. The CDR3, as DNA: TGTGCCAGTACGGACAGGGTGGGAACTGAAGCTTTCTTT. This codes for CASTDRVGTEAFF. The V call is TRBV27, the J call TRBJ1-1; 8 bases agree with TRBD1. Unmatched junction bases numbered 8, after V lost 9 bases and J lost 5 bases. The germline V gene encodes CDR1 MNHEY and CDR2 SMNVEV (reference sequence). The CDR3 consists of 13 residues.

The V and J genes are TRBV28 and TRBJ1-5; D is uncertain. The CDR3 has 13 residues. The germline V gene encodes CDR1 MDHEN and CDR2 SYDVKM. The V and J ends lost 3 bases and 6 bases respectively, with 9 bases between them. CDR3 DNA: TGTGCCAGCAGTTTGGTACGGGGTCAGCCCCAGCATTTT. Protein sequence: CASSLVRGQPQHF.

The rearrangement uses TRBV10-3 and TRBJ1-2, with a tentative D call TRBD1 (5 bases). The V end lost 3 bases, the J end lost 8 bases, and 16 bases lay between the germline ends. Per germline, CDR1 ENHRY and CDR2 SYGVKD. The CDR3 has 14 residues. The CDR3 here is CAISDLQRGGGYTF. The CDR3 nucleotides read TGTGCCATCAGTGACCTCCAGAGGGGTGGAGGCTACACCTTC.

This chain links TRBV6-5 with TRBJ1-4, with D unclear. Trimming pared 2 bases from V and 8 bases from J, leaving 15 bases between. Germline CDR1 reads MNHEY; CDR2 reads SVGAGI. The CDR3 has 15 residues. This CDR3 is CASSYGVGSREKLFF. CDR3 in DNA: TGTGCCAGCAGTTACGGAGTGGGGAGCCGGGAAAAACTGTTTTTT.